A single T cell receptor beta chain is shown here with its context. Its antigen is currently unknown. This sample includes further DNA sequences coding for the same CDR3. Looked up from germline, CDR1 is SQVTM and CDR2 is ANQGSEA. With 4 bases removed from V and 6 bases from J, the gap between germline ends came to 16 bases. The CDR3 covers 14 residues. PCR used 60 Vbeta primers and 13 Jbeta primers. Sequencing was performed with immunoSEQ multiplex PCR; in TCRdb, only in-frame clones are kept and a portion is missing. Found here are roughly 200,000 clones, about 86% of them singletons; the top ten hold approximately 1.7%. This sample stems from a study of cytomegalovirus exposure and HLA in healthy donors. Across the whole study: Approximately 80 million unique TCRs, all from HLA-typed donors, were included in an early release of the data. Across more than 350 genotyped donors, approximately 80% landed in the Caucasian-associated ancestry cluster. Study-level results: Published work reported that the classifier diagnosed cytomegalovirus status with high specificity and sensitivity. Evidence from a later analysis indicated that most CMV-associated TCR beta chains looked HLA-restricted.

The sequence came from a man aged 35-49 years in good health and CMV-seropositive. The chain is built from TRBV29-1 and TRBJ1-5; no definite D call. Input material: PBMCs. CDR3 region: CSVVSGNAGQPQHF. As DNA, the CDR3 is TGCAGCGTTGTCTCGGGTAACGCCGGTCAGCCCCAGCATTTT.